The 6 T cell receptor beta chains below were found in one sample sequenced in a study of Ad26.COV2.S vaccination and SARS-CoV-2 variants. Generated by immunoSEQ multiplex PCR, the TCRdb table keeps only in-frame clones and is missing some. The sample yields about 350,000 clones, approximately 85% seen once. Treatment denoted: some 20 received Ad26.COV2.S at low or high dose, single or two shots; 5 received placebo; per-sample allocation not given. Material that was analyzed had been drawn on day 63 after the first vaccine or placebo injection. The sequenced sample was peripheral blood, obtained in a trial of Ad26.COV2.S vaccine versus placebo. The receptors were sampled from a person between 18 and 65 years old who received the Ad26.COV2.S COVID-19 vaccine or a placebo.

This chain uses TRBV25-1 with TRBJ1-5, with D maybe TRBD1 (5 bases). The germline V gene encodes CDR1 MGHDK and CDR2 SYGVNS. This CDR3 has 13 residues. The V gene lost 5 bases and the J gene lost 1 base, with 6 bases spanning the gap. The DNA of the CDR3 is TGTGCCAGCAGTTGGGGGAGCAATCAGCCCCAGCATTTT. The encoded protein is CASSWGSNQPQHF.

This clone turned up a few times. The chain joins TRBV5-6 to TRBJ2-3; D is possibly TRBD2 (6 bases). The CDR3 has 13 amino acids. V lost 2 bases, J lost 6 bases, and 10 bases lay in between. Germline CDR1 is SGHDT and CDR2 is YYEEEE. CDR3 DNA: TGTGCCAGCAGCTTCCGGGAGTCCGATACGCAGTATTTT. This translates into CASSFRESDTQYF.

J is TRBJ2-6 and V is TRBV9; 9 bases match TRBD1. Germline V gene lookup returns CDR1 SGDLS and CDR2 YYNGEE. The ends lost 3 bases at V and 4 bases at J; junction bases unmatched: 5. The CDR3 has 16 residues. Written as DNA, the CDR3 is TGTGCCAGCAGCGCCGGGACAGGGCTCGGGGCCAACGTCCTGACTTTC. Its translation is CASSAGTGLGANVLTF.

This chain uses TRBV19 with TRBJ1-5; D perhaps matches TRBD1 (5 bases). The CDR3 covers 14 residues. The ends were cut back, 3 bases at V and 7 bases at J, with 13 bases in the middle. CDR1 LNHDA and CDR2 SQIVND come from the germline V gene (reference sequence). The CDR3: CASSMQGTRQPQHF. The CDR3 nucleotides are TGTGCCAGTAGTATGCAAGGGACTAGGCAGCCCCAGCATTTT.

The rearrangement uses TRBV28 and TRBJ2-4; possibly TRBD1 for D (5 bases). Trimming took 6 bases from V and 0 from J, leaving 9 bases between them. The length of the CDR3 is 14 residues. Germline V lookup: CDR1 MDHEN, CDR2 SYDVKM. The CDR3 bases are TGTGCCAGCAGAAGGGGCGCAGCCAAAAACATTCAGTACTTC. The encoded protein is CASRRGAAKNIQYF.

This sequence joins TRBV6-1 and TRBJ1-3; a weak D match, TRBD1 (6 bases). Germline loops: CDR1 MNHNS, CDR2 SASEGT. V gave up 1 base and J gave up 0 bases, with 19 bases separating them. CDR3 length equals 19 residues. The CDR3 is CASSEEEGVSLLSGNTIYF. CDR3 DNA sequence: TGTGCCAGCAGTGAAGAAGAGGGGGTGAGTCTCCTCTCTGGAAACACCATATATTTT.